This TCR beta chain was captured by sequencing in a study of tumor-infiltrating lymphocytes in primary liver carcinoma. The study, taken as a whole, reports: Overlap in tumor-adjacent and tumor-blood pairs fell below that of tumor region pairs. The top-250-clone fraction was significantly higher in tumors than in blood (p = 0.039).

Germline DNA was extracted too, while blood RNA derived from unsorted whole blood. With chronic HBV infection, the patients were also treatment-naive. Remarks on this clonotype: What it binds is not known. A much larger clone lies one base from this, so it may be a read error.

From germline, CDR1 is MGHRA and CDR2 YSYEKL. The ends were cut back, 3 bases at V and 2 bases at J, with 14 bases in the middle. The CDR3 has 15 amino acids. The authors made TCR beta cDNA from 450 to 600 ng total RNA with a constant-region primer. Library construction for TCR beta comprised three nested multiplex PCR rounds performed with slightly modified ARM-PCR. A C-beta reverse primer was combined with TRBV1-TRBV30 forward primers in the first two PCR rounds, and each round had approximately 10 cycles. Using its own MiXCR run on the multiplex PCR reads, TCRdb lists one record per CDR3 protein. The repertoire has approximately 330,000 distinct CDR3 sequences, about two thirds of them found once; the top ten carry about 6.5%.

The sequenced sample consisted of peripheral blood. The sequence was obtained from a middle-aged man with primary liver carcinoma and hepatitis B virus infection. This chain uses TRBV4-1 with TRBJ2-7; TRBD2 might be the D (6 bases). CDR3 bases: TGCGCCAGCAGCCAGGAGACTAGGGGCGCCTACGAGCAGTACTTC. This encodes CASSQETRGAYEQYF.